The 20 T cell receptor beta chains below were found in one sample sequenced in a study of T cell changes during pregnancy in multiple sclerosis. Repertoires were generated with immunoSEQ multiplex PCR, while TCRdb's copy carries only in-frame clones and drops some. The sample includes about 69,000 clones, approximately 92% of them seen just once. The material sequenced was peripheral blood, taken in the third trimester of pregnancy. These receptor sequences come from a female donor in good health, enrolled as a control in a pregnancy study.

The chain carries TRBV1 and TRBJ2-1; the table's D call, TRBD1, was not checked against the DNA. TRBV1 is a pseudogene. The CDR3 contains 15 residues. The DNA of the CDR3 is TGCACCAGCAGCCGACGGACAGGGGATTACAATGAGCAGTTCTTC. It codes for CTSSRRTGDYNEQFF.

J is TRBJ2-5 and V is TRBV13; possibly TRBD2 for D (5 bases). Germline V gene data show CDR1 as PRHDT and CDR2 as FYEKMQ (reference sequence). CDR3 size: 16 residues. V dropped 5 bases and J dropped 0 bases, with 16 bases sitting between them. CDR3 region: CASSPPSGSYQETQYF. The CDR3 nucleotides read TGTGCCAGCAGCCCACCGAGTGGGAGCTACCAAGAGACCCAGTACTTC.

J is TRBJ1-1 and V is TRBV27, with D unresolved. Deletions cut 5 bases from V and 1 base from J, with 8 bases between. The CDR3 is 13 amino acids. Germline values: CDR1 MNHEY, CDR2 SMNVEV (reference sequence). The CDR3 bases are TGTGCCAGCAGTGAAACGGGGAACACTGAAGCTTTCTTT. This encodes CASSETGNTEAFF.

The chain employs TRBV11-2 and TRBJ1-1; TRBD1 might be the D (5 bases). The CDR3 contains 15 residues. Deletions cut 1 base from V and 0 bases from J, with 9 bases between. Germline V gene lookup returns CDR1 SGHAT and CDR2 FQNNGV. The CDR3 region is CASSLAGQLNTEAFF. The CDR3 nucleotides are TGTGCCAGCAGCTTAGCCGGACAATTGAACACTGAAGCTTTCTTT.

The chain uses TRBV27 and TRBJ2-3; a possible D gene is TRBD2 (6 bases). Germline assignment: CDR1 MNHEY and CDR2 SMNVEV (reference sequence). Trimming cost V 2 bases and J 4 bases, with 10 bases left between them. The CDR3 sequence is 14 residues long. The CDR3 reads CASSLGLPSDTQYF. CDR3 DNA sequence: TGTGCCAGCAGTTTAGGACTACCGTCAGATACGCAGTATTTT.

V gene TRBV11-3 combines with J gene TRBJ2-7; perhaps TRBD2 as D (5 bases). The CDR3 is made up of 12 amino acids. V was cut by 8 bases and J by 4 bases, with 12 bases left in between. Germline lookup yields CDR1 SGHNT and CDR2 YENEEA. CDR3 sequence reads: CASAGPFYEQYF. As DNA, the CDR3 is TGTGCCAGCGCGGGCCCCTTTTACGAGCAGTACTTC.

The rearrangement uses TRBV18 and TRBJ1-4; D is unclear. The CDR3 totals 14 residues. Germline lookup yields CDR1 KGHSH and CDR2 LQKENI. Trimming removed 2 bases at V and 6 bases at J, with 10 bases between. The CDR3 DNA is TGTGCCAGCTCACCATTGGCTGGAGATGAAAAACTGTTTTTT. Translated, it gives CASSPLAGDEKLFF.

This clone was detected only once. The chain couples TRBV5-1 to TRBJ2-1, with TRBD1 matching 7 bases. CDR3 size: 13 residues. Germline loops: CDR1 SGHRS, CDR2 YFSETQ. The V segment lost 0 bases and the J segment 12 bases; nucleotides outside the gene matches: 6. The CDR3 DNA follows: TGCGCCAGCAGCTTGGGACAGGGACGTGTGCAGTTCTTC. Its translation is CASSLGQGRVQFF.

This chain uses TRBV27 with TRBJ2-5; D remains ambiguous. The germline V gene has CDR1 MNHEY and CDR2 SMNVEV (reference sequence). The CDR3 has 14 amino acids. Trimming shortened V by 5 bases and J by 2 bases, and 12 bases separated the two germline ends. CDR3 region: CASSTKALQETQYF. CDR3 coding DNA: TGTGCCAGCAGTACGAAAGCTTTACAAGAGACCCAGTACTTC.

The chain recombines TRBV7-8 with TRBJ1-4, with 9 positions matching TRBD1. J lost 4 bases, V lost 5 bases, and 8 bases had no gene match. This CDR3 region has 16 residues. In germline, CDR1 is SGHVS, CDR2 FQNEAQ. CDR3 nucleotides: TGTGCCAGCAGCCTCGGGACAGGGTTTGTTAATGAAAAACTGTTTTTT. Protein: CASSLGTGFVNEKLFF.

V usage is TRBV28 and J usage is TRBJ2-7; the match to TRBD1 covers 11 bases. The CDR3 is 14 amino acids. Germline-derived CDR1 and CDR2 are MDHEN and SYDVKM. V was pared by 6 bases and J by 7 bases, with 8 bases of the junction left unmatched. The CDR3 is CASRPGQGGKEQYF. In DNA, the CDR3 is TGTGCCAGCAGGCCGGGACAGGGGGGAAAGGAGCAGTACTTC.

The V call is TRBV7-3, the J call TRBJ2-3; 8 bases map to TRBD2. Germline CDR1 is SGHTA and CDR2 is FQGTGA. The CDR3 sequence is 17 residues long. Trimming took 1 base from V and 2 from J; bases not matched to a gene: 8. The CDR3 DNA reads TGTGCCAGCAGCTTAAGCAAGGCGGGAGGCGACACAGATACGCAGTATTTT. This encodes CASSLSKAGGDTDTQYF.

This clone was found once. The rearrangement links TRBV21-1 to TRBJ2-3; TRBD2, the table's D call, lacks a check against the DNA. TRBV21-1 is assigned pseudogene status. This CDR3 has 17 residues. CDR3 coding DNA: TGTGCCAGCATCACTGTGGGGGGGGCCCTGTCGGGAGATACGCAGTATTTT. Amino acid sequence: CASITVGGALSGDTQYF.

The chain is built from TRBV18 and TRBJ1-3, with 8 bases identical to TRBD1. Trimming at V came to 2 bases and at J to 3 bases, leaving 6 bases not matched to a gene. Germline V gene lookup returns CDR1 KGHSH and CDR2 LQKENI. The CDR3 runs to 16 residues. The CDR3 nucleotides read TGTGCCAGCTCACCAGGCTCCGGGACAGGTGGAAACACCATATATTTT. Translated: CASSPGSGTGGNTIYF.

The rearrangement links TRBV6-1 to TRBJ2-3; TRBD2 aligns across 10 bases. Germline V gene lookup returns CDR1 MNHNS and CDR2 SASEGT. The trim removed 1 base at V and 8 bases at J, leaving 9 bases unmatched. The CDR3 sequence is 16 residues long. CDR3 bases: TGTGCCAGCAGTGAAGTTCCCAGCGGGGGGGTGGTTACGCAGTATTTT. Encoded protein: CASSEVPSGGVVTQYF.

The chain's CDR3 is CATSYGTSGTEQFF. The CDR3 DNA reads as TGTGCCACCTCCTACGGGACTAGCGGTACTGAGCAGTTCTTC. J is TRBJ2-1 and V is TRBV19, with 11 bases matching TRBD2. The CDR3 totals 14 residues. The V gene's germline CDR1 is LNHDA and CDR2 SQIVND (reference sequence). J was trimmed by 9 bases and V by 10 bases; bases with no gene match: 11.

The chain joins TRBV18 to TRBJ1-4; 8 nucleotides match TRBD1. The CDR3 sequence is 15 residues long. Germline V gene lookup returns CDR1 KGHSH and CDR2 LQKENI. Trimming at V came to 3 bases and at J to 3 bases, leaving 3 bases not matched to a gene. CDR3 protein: CASSPNRGANEKLFF. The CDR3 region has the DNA TGTGCCAGCTCACCCAACAGGGGGGCTAATGAAAAACTGTTTTTT.

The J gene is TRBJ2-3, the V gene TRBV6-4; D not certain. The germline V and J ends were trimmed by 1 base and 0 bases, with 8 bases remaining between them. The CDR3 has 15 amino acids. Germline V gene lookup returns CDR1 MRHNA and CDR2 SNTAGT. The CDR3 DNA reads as TGTGCCAGCAGTGACTACTCGTCTAGCACAGATACGCAGTATTTT. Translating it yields CASSDYSSSTDTQYF.

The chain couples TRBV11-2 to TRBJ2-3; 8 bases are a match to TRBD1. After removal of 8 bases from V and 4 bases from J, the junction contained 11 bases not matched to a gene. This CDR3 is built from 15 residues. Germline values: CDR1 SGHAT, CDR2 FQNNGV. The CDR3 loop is CASAPGQAVSDTQYF. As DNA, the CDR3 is TGTGCCAGCGCCCCGGGACAGGCTGTTTCAGATACGCAGTATTTT.

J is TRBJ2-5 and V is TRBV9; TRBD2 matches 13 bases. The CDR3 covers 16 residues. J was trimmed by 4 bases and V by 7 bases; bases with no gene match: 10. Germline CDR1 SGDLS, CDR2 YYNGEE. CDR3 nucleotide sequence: TGTGCCAGCGGACCGGGACTAGCGGGAACGGGAGAGACCCAGTACTTC. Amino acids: CASGPGLAGTGETQYF.